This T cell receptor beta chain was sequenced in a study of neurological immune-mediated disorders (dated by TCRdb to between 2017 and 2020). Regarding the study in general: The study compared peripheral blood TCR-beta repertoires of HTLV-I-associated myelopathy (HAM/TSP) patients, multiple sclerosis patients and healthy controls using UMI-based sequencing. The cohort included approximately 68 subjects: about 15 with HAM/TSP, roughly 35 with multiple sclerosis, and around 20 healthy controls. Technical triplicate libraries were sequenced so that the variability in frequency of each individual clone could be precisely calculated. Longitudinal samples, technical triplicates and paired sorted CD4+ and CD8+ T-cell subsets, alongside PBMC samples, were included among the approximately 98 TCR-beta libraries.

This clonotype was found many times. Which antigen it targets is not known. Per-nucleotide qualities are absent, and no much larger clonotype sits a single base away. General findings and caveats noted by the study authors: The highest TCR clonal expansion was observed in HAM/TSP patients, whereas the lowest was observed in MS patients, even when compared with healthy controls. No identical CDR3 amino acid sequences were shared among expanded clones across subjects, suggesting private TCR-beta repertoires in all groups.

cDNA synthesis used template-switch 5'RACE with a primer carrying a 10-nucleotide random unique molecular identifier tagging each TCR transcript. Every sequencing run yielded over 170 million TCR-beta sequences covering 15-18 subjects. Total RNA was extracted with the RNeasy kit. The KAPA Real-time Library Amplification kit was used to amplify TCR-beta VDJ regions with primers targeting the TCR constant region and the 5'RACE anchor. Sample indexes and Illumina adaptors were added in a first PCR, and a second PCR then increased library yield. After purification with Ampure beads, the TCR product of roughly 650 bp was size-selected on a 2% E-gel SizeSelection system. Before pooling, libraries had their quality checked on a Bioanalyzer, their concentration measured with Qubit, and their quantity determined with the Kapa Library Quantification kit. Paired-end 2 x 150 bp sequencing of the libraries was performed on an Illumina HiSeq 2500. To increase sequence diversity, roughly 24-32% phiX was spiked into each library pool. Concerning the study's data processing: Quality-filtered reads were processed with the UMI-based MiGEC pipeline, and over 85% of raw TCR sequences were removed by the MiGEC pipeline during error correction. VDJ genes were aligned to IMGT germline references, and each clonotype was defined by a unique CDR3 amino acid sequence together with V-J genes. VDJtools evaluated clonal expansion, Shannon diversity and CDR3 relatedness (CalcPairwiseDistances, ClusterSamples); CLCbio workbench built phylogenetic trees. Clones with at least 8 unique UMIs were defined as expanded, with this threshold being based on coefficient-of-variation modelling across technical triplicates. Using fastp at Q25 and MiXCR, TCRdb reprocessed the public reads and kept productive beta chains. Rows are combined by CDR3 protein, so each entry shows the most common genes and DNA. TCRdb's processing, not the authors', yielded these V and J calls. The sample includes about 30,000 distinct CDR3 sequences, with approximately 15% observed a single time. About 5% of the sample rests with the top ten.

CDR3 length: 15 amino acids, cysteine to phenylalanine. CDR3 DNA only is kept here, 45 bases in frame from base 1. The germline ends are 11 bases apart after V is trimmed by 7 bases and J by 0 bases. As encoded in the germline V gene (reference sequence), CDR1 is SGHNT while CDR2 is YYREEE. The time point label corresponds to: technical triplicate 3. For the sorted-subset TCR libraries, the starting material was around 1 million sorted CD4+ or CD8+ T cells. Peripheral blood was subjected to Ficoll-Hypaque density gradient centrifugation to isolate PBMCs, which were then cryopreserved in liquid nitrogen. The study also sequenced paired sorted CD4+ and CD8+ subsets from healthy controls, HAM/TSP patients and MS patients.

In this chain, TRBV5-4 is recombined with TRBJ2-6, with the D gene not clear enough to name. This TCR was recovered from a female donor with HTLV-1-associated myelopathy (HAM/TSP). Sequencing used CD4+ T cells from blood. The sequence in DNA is TGTGCCAGCGGCCCATGGGTCTCTGGGGCCAACGTCCTGACTTTC. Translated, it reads CASGPWVSGANVLTF.